This entry concerns a single TCR beta chain. Its antigen is not identified. These data originate in a study of cytotoxic CD8 clonotypes in ibrutinib-treated CLL. General study findings and limits: Treatment left the uncommon public clonotypes either contracted or stable in frequency. Clonality increased at ibrutinib response, then returned toward baseline at progression. Relative to age-matched healthy donors, clonality at baseline was higher, and it tracked circulating CD8+ T-cell counts.

The source of roughly 2 micrograms of genomic DNA for TCR beta libraries was cryopreserved PBMCs. The repertoire was sequenced with immunoSEQ multiplex PCR; TCRdb's copy has only in-frame clones and lacks some. The sample yields fewer than 400,000 clones, approximately 67% seen once. This CDR3 spans 18 amino acids. The V gene's germline CDR1 is SGHRS and CDR2 YFSETQ. With 7 bases clipped from V and 11 bases from J, the junction kept 20 bases outside the gene matches. The clonotype originates from a human donor with chronic lymphocytic leukemia. The rearrangement links TRBV5-1 to TRBJ2-2; 13 positions agree with TRBD2. The specimen was PBMCs, collected after 36 months of ibrutinib treatment. The CDR3 region is CASRWSAGTGGLAGELFF. CDR3 DNA sequence: TGCGCCAGCCGTTGGTCGGCCGGGACAGGGGGACTAGCGGGAGAGCTGTTTTTT.